This TCR beta chain was obtained from a study of vaccination and CD4 T cells after COVID-19. As for the study in general: Post-vaccination specimens were collected at a median of roughly 65 days following dose two (range 14 to 241).

Treatment specified: roughly ten-day PBMC culture with coronavirus spike peptide pools or control peptides (ViraFEST assay). Those CD4+ T cells from the unexposed donor predate the COVID-19 pandemic (2011-2018). CD4+ T cells that had been cultured provided DNA sequenced with the Oncomine TCR Beta short-read assay. Genomic DNA was taken out of cultured CD4+ T cells by extraction. TCRdb used MiXCR to reprocess the PCR reads, holding one entry per CDR3 protein. The table shows some 4,900 distinct CDR3 sequences, with approximately 46% occurring only once. Turning to this clonotype: Its specificity is not known.

Material for sequencing was CD4+ T cells from blood, cultured in vitro. The receptor comes from a human donor in good health.

As DNA, the CDR3 is TGCAGTGCTAAAGGGCCCACAGATACGCAGTATTTT. This encodes CSAKGPTDTQYF. The gene calls are TRBV20-1 and TRBJ2-3; the D is unclear. CDR3 length: 12 residues. Germline V CDR1 and CDR2: DFQATT, SNEGSKA (reference sequence). V was cut by 4 bases and J by 2 bases, with 7 bases left in between.